A selection of T cell receptor beta chains follows, all from one sample in a study of T cells in Graves' hyperthyroidism and ophthalmopathy. TCRdb redid the calling of the multiplex PCR reads with MiXCR, one entry per CDR3 protein. The sample carries roughly 710,000 distinct CDR3 sequences, over 35% recorded once. The specimen sequenced was blood. The receptors stem from a woman aged 40 to 50 with Graves' hyperthyroidism. CDR3s include the opening cysteine and the closing phenylalanine or tryptophan. D genes are given only for firm matches. A clone size is listed for some rows: how often the clone was seen (once, few, many), or a class if it is expanded.

CDR3 protein: CASKGPANQPQHF
CDR3 DNA: TGTGCCAGCAAAGGCCCAGCTAATCAGCCCCAGCATTTT
D gene: .
clone size: many
V gene: TRBV25-1
J gene: TRBJ1-5

CDR3 protein: CSARDRRTGTDSPLHF
CDR3 DNA: TGCAGTGCTAGAGATCGACGGACAGGCACTGATTCACCCCTCCACTTT
D gene: TRBD1
clone size: few
V gene: TRBV20-1
J gene: TRBJ1-6

CDR3 protein: CASSEGGGGNEKLFF
CDR3 DNA: TGTGCCAGCAGCGAGGGAGGGGGTGGCAATGAAAAACTGTTTTTT
D gene: .
clone size: .
V gene: TRBV2
J gene: TRBJ1-4

CDR3 protein: CAIRPGNQPQHF
CDR3 DNA: TGTGCCATCAGACCGGGTAATCAGCCCCAGCATTTT
D gene: .
clone size: .
V gene: TRBV10-3
J gene: TRBJ1-5

CDR3 protein: CASSLRGKMSIGYTF
CDR3 DNA: TGTGCCAGCAGCTTAAGGGGGAAGATGTCTATAGGCTACACCTTC
D gene: .
clone size: few
V gene: TRBV5-4
J gene: TRBJ1-2

CDR3 protein: CASSSKGRVGTEAFF
CDR3 DNA: TGTGCCAGCAGCTCAAAGGGGAGGGTTGGCACTGAAGCTTTCTTT
D gene: .
clone size: .
V gene: TRBV9
J gene: TRBJ1-1

CDR3 protein: CASSPRQGVTPNEKLFF
CDR3 DNA: TGTGCCAGCAGCCCAAGACAGGGAGTGACGCCTAATGAAAAACTGTTTTTT
D gene: TRBD1
clone size: many
V gene: TRBV7-9
J gene: TRBJ1-4

CDR3 protein: CSYLRGEEAFF
CDR3 DNA: TGCAGCTACCTTCGAGGGGAAGAAGCTTTCTTT
D gene: .
clone size: many
V gene: TRBV29-1
J gene: TRBJ1-1

CDR3 protein: CASSFSQARGTGFQPQHF
CDR3 DNA: TGTGCCAGCAGCTTTTCCCAAGCGCGAGGGACAGGGTTTCAGCCCCAGCATTTT
D gene: TRBD1
clone size: many
V gene: TRBV7-8
J gene: TRBJ1-5

CDR3 protein: CASSLGVSGNQGEQFF
CDR3 DNA: TGTGCCAGCAGCTTAGGTGTTAGCGGGAATCAGGGTGAGCAGTTCTTC
D gene: TRBD2
clone size: .
V gene: TRBV7-6
J gene: TRBJ2-1

CDR3 protein: CASSLVGSGTQETQYF
CDR3 DNA: TGTGCCAGCAGCTTAGTGGGTAGCGGGACACAAGAGACCCAGTACTTC
D gene: TRBD2
clone size: .
V gene: TRBV7-2
J gene: TRBJ2-5

CDR3 protein: CSGPRGTGNTEAFF
CDR3 DNA: TGCAGCGGTCCTAGAGGGACAGGTAACACTGAAGCTTTCTTT
D gene: TRBD1
clone size: .
V gene: TRBV29-1
J gene: TRBJ1-1

CDR3 protein: CASSQRADRAYEHF
CDR3 DNA: TGTGCCAGCAGCCAGAGGGCCGACAGGGCCTACGAGCATTTT
D gene: TRBD1
clone size: .
V gene: TRBV12-3/TRBV12-4
J gene: TRBJ1-5

CDR3 protein: CATGTTSYEQYF
CDR3 DNA: TGTGCCACCGGGACAACCTCCTACGAGCAGTACTTC
D gene: .
clone size: many
V gene: TRBV10-3
J gene: TRBJ2-7

CDR3 protein: CASSQERSSSGASYEQYF
CDR3 DNA: TGCGCCAGCAGCCAAGAACGGTCTTCGAGCGGGGCCTCCTACGAGCAGTACTTC
D gene: TRBD2
clone size: .
V gene: TRBV4-3
J gene: TRBJ2-7

CDR3 protein: CASSPGLSNQPQHF
CDR3 DNA: TGTGCCAGCAGCCCGGGCCTTAGCAATCAGCCCCAGCATTTT
D gene: .
clone size: .
V gene: TRBV12-3/TRBV12-4
J gene: TRBJ1-5

CDR3 protein: CAISTSDEQYF
CDR3 DNA: TGTGCCATCAGCACCTCCGACGAGCAGTACTTC
D gene: .
clone size: .
V gene: TRBV10-3
J gene: TRBJ2-7

CDR3 protein: CASSEWDGEAFF
CDR3 DNA: TGTGCCAGCAGTGAGTGGGACGGCGAAGCTTTCTTT
D gene: .
clone size: few
V gene: TRBV6-1
J gene: TRBJ1-1

CDR3 protein: CASSPDRSEAFF
CDR3 DNA: TGTGCCAGCAGCCCCGACAGATCCGAAGCTTTCTTT
D gene: .
clone size: many
V gene: TRBV12-3/TRBV12-4
J gene: TRBJ1-1

CDR3 protein: CSAAEQYF
CDR3 DNA: TGCAGTGCTGCCGAGCAGTACTTC
D gene: .
clone size: many
V gene: TRBV20-1
J gene: TRBJ2-7

CDR3 protein: CASGFVDRVNTEAFF
CDR3 DNA: TGTGCCAGTGGCTTCGTGGACAGGGTGAACACTGAAGCTTTCTTT
D gene: TRBD1
clone size: .
V gene: TRBV19
J gene: TRBJ1-1

CDR3 protein: CASSLQGTANTIYF
CDR3 DNA: TGTGCCAGTAGTTTACAGGGAACGGCAAACACCATATATTTT
D gene: .
clone size: .
V gene: TRBV19
J gene: TRBJ1-3